This TCR beta chain was captured in a study of response to subunit inactivated influenza vaccine. Points from the study as a whole: Researchers suggested that each seasonal influenza vaccination recruits few new T cells.

TCRdb processed the RT-PCR reads anew with MiXCR; each CDR3 protein has one entry. The profile shows approximately 520,000 distinct CDR3 sequences, more than 15% of them singletons. The CDR3 has 16 amino acids. V was cut by 6 bases and J by 5 bases, with 19 bases left in between. Germline V lookup: CDR1 SNHLY, CDR2 FYNNEI. Note on this clonotype: Antigen specificity is unknown.

This specimen was CD4+ T cells sorted from PBMCs, taken less than 30 months after vaccination. This chain joins TRBV2 and TRBJ2-2; weak D call: TRBD1 (6 bases). This clonotype was sampled from a man in his fifties or sixties who received an inactivated influenza vaccine. CDR3 DNA: TGTGCCAGCAGGGTACAGTTGCATACAGGGACCGGGGAGCTGTTTTTT. This codes for CASRVQLHTGTGELFF.